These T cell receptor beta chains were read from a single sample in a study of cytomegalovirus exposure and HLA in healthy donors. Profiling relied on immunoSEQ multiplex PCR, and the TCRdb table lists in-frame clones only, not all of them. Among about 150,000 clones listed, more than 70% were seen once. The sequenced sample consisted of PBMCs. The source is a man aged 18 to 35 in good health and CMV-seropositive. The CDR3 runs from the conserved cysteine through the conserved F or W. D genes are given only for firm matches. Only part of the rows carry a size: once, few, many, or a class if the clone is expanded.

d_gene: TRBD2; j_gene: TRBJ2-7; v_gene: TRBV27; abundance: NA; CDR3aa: CASSLREGVTYEQYF; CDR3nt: TGTGCCAGTAGTCTGCGGGAGGGAGTAACCTACGAGCAGTACTTC
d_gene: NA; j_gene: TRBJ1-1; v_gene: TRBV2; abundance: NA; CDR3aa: CASSEAEGRTEAFF; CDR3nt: TGTGCCAGCAGTGAAGCAGAGGGGAGGACTGAAGCTTTCTTT
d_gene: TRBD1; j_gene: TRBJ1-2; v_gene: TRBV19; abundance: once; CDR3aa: CATLTGLEGYTF; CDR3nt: TGTGCCACCTTGACAGGGCTCGAGGGCTACACCTTC
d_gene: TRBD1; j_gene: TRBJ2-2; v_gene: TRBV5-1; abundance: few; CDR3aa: CASSSDRGANTGELFF; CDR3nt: TGCGCCAGCAGCTCCGACAGGGGCGCGAACACCGGGGAGCTGTTTTTT
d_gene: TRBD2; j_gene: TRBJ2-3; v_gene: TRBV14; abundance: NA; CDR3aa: CASSQDLAGGEYF; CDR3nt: TGTGCCAGCAGCCAAGATTTAGCGGGAGGCGAGTATTTT
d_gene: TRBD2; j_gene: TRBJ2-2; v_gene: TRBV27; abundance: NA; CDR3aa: CAGRRAGDTGELFF; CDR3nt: TGTGCCGGGCGACGGGCGGGAGACACCGGGGAGCTGTTTTTT
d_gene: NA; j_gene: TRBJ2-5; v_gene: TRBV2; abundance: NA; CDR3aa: CSSSEKGTGRETQYF; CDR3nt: TGTTCCAGCAGTGAAAAGGGAACAGGGCGGGAGACCCAGTACTTC
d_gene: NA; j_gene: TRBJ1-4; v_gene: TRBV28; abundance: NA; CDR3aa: CASSLAGRAGEKLFF; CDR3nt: TGTGCCAGCAGTTTGGCGGGGCGGGCAGGGGAAAAACTGTTTTTT
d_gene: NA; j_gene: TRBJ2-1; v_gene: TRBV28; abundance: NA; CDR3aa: CASRGGDRSHNEQFF; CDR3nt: TGTGCCAGCAGGGGGGGAGATAGGTCCCACAATGAGCAGTTCTTC
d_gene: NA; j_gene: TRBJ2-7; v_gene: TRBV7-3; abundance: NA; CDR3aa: CASSPYLSDEQYF; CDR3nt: TGTGCCAGCAGCCCCTATTTATCGGACGAGCAGTACTTC
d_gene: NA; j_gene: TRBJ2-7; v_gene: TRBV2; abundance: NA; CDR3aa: CASTGYEQYF; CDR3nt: TGTGCCAGCACAGGTTACGAGCAGTACTTC
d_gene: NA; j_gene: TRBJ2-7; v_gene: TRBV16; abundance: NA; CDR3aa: CASSQSAAGAEYF; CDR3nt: TGTGCCAGCAGCCAATCGGCGGCAGGGGCTGAGTACTTC
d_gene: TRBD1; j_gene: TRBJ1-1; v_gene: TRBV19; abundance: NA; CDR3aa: CASSIRDRGSVTEAFF; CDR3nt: TGTGCCAGTAGTATACGGGACAGGGGCTCGGTCACTGAAGCTTTCTTT
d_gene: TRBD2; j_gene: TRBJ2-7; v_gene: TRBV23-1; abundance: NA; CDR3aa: CASSQRLAGDEQYF; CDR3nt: TGCGCCAGCAGTCAAAGACTAGCGGGAGACGAGCAGTACTTC
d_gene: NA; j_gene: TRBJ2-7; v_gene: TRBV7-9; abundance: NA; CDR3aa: CASSLEGTLGTYEQYF; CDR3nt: TGTGCCAGCAGCTTGGAGGGGACCCTAGGTACCTACGAGCAGTACTTC
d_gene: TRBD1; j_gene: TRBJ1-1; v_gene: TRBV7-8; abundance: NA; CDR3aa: CASSSRDRDPEAFF; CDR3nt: TGTGCCAGCAGCTCTCGGGACAGGGATCCTGAAGCTTTCTTT
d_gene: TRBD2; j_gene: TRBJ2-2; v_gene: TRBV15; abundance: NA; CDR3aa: CATSRDGRAGELFF; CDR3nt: TGTGCCACCAGCAGAGACGGGAGGGCCGGGGAGCTGTTTTTT
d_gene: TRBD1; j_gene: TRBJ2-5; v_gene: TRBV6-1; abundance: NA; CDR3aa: CASSENPGTGAETQYF; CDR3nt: TGTGCCAGCAGTGAAAACCCCGGGACAGGGGCGGAGACCCAGTACTTC
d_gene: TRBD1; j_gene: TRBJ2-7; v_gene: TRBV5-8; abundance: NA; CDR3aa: CASSRQGFYEQYF; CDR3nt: TGTGCCAGCAGCCGACAGGGTTTCTACGAGCAGTACTTC
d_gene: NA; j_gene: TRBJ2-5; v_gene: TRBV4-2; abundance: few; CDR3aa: CASSQEGGETQYF; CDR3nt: TGTGCCAGCAGCCAAGAGGGGGGAGAGACCCAGTACTTC
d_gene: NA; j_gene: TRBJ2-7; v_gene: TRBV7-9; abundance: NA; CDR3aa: CSSSFGGYEQYF; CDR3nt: TGTTCCAGCAGCTTTGGGGGGTACGAGCAGTACTTC
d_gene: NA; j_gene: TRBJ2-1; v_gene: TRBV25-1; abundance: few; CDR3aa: CASGRSYNEQFF; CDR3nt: TGTGCCAGCGGGAGGTCCTACAATGAGCAGTTCTTC
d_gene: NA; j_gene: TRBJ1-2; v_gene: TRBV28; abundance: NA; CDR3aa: CATDLEEGVYGYTF; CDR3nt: TGTGCCACAGATTTGGAGGAGGGAGTCTATGGCTACACCTTC
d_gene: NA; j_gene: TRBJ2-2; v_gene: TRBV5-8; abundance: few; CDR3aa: CASSLFGGRVPGELFF; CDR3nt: TGTGCCAGCAGCTTGTTCGGTGGCAGGGTGCCCGGGGAGCTGTTTTTT
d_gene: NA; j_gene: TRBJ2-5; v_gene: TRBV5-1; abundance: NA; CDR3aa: CASRVEGASETQYF; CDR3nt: TGCGCCAGCAGAGTGGAGGGAGCCTCAGAGACCCAGTACTTC
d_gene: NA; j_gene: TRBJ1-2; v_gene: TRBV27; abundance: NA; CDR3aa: CARVVPYGYTF; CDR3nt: TGTGCCAGAGTAGTCCCCTATGGCTACACCTTC
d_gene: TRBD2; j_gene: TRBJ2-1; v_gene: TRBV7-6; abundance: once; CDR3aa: CASSLAGLSSYNEQFF; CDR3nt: TGTGCCAGCAGTTTAGCGGGACTGTCCTCCTACAATGAGCAGTTCTTC
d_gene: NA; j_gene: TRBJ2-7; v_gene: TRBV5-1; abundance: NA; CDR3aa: CASSLYRRSSSYEQYF; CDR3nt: TGCGCCAGCAGCTTGTATCGCAGGTCGAGCTCCTACGAGCAGTACTTC
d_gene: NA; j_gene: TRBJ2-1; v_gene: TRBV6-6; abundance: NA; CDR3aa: CASRVRGYNEQFF; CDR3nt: TGTGCCAGCAGAGTCCGGGGCTACAATGAGCAGTTCTTC
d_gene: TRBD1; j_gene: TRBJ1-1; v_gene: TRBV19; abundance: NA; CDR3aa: CASLMGTGSRNTEAFF; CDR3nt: TGTGCCAGTCTCATGGGGACAGGGAGTCGGAACACTGAAGCTTTCTTT
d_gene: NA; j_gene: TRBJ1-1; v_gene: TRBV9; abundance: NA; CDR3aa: CSSSRRAAMNTEAFF; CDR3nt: TGTTCCAGCAGCCGGAGGGCCGCCATGAACACTGAAGCTTTCTTT
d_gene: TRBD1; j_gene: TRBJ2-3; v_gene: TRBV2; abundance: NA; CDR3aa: CASNGQGLADTQYF; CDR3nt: TGTGCCAGCAACGGACAGGGTTTGGCAGATACGCAGTATTTT
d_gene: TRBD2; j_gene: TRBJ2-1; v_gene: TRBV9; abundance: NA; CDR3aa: CASSGLAGGAYNEQFF; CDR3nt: TGTGCCAGCAGCGGATTAGCGGGAGGGGCCTACAATGAGCAGTTCTTC
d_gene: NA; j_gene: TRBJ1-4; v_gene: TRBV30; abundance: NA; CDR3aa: CAWSVRSRLFF; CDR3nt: TGTGCCTGGAGTGTACGTTCTCGGCTGTTTTTT
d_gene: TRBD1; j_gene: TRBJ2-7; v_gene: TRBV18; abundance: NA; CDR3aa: CASSATGGGLRQQYF; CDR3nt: TGTGCCAGCTCGGCGACAGGGGGCGGTCTTCGACAGCAGTACTTC
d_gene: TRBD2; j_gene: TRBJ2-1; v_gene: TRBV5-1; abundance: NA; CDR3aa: CASSLVTSAREQFF; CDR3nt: TGCGCCAGCAGCTTGGTTACTAGCGCGAGGGAGCAGTTCTTC
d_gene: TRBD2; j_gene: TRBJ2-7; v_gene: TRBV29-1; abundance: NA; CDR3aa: CSASRGSGTAYEQYF; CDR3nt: TGCAGCGCTAGTCGCGGGAGCGGGACGGCCTACGAGCAGTACTTC
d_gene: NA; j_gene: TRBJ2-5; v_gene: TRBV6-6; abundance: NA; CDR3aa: CASSYEEGAGETQYF; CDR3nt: TGTGCCAGCAGTTACGAAGAGGGAGCTGGAGAGACCCAGTACTTC
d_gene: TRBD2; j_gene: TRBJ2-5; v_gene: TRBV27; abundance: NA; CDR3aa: CASSFRGGPDKQYF; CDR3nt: TGTGCCAGCAGTTTCCGGGGGGGCCCCGACAAGCAGTACTTC
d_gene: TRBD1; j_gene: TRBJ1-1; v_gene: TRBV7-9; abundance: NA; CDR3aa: CASSSTGVTEAFF; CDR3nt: TGTGCCAGCAGCTCTACAGGGGTCACTGAAGCTTTCTTT
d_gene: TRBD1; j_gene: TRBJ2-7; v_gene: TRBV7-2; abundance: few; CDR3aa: CASSWGQANEQYF; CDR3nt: TGTGCCAGCAGCTGGGGACAGGCGAACGAGCAGTACTTC
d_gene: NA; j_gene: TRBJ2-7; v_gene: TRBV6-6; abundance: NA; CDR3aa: CASRWIVVAVQKQYF; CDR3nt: TGTGCCAGCAGATGGATTGTCGTGGCGGTGCAAAAGCAGTACTTC